This TCR beta chain appears in the sequencing data of a study of control samples from healthy donors and cancer patients. Sequencing used immunoSEQ multiplex PCR; TCRdb keeps in-frame clones, though not all of them. Among over 100,000 clones listed, less than 95% were seen once. The CDR3 has 14 residues. Looked up from germline, CDR1 is SGHAT and CDR2 is FQNNGV. Deletions cut 0 bases from V and 4 bases from J, with 10 bases between. The chain combines TRBV11-2 with TRBJ2-7; tentatively, D is TRBD1 (6 bases). This TCR came from a human donor in good health. The donor label of this sample is uncertain. What was sequenced was blood. CDR3 nucleotides: TGTGCCAGCAGCTTAGACAGGGGTTTTTACGAGCAGTACGTC. The encoded protein is CASSLDRGFYEQYV.